The 29 T cell receptor beta chains given below trace back to one sample, sequenced in a study of beta chain features in type 1 diabetes. General study results and limits: Significant though moderate, a shortening of TCRB CDR3s appeared in all four CD4+ subsets of Type 1 diabetes patients.

Their target antigens are unknown. Every bit of the isolated RNA underwent reverse transcription, so sequencing read expressed TCRB transcripts. This table comes from immunoSEQ multiplex PCR, and its TCRdb copy is limited to in-frame clones, with some not included. The sample shows about 650,000 clones, roughly 12% of them seen only once. Sequencing used naive CD4+ T cells from blood. The receptors come from a man aged 30-40 years with type 1 diabetes.

The rearrangement links TRBV7-8 to TRBJ2-7, with 8 nucleotides matching TRBD1. Germline CDR1 SGHVS, CDR2 FQNEAQ. This CDR3 spans 17 amino acids. V dropped 5 bases and J dropped 5; count of bases not matched to a gene: 17. The CDR3 is CASSPRRGDRSINEQYF. As DNA, the CDR3 is TGTGCCAGCAGCCCGCGGCGAGGGGACAGGTCGATAAACGAGCAGTACTTC.

The chain is built from TRBV29-1 and TRBJ1-3, with D possibly being TRBD1 (5 bases). Germline CDR1 SQVTM, CDR2 ANQGSEA. The CDR3 covers 14 residues. Trimming stripped 7 bases from V and 0 bases from J, with 13 bases between. The CDR3 protein is CSARGSFSGNTIYF. For the CDR3, the DNA is TGCAGCGCCCGGGGGTCGTTCTCTGGAAACACCATATATTTT.

The gene calls are TRBV14 and TRBJ2-7, with D unresolved. The CDR3 sequence is 12 residues long. V lost 2 bases and J lost 6, with 8 bases in between. Germline V lookup: CDR1 SGHDN, CDR2 FVKESK. The CDR3 coding sequence is TGTGCCAGCAGCCAACCGAGCGCCGAGCAGTACTTC. It codes for CASSQPSAEQYF.

This clone showed up just once. The chain links TRBV5-1 to TRBJ1-4; TRBD1 aligns across 8 bases. The CDR3 spans 13 residues. V dropped 4 bases and J dropped 8; count of bases not matched to a gene: 4. Germline CDR1 SGHRS, CDR2 YFSETQ. CDR3 DNA: TGCGCCAGCAGCATTGGACAGGGCGAAAAACTGTTTTTT. Residues: CASSIGQGEKLFF. The full variable domain, rest sourced from reference TRBV5-1 and TRBJ1-4, is KAGVTQTPRYLIKTRGQQVTLSCSPISGHRSVSWYQQTPGQGLQFLFEYFSETQRNKGNFPGRFSGRQFSNSRSEMNVSTLELGDSALYLCASSIGQGEKLFFGSGTQLSVL.

This clone occurred a few times. The rearrangement links TRBV7-3 to TRBJ1-1; D gene uncertain. CDR3 size: 14 residues. V lost 4 bases, J lost 11 bases, and 20 bases lay in between. Germline CDR1 and CDR2: SGHTA and FQGTGA. The CDR3 region has the DNA TGTGCCAGCAGCTCTACCGGGCCCTCAACCGAGGCTTTCTTT. Translating gives CASSSTGPSTEAFF.

The chain joins TRBV9 to TRBJ2-6, with D unresolved. The V gene lost 1 base and the J gene lost 4 bases, with 9 bases spanning the gap. The V gene's germline CDR1 is SGDLS and CDR2 YYNGEE. This CDR3 has 15 residues. The CDR3 nucleotides read TGTGCCAGCAGCGTACCAAGGGCGGGGGCCAACGTCCTGACTTTC. Its protein product is CASSVPRAGANVLTF.

CDR3: CASSPREDYNEQFF. For the CDR3, the DNA is TGTGCCAGCAGCCCACGAGAGGACTACAATGAGCAGTTCTTC. V gene TRBV7-2 combines with J gene TRBJ2-1; the D is unclear. The V end lost 5 bases, the J end lost 3 bases, and 11 bases lay between the germline ends. CDR1 SGHTA and CDR2 FQGNSA come from the germline V gene. There are 14 residues in the CDR3.

The genes are TRBV4-2 and TRBJ2-1; TRBD1 or TRBD2 may be the D gene (6 bases each). Germline V gene sequence: CDR1 LGHNA, CDR2 YNFKEQ. The CDR3 sequence is 18 residues long. V was clipped by 0 bases and J by 5 bases, with 20 bases between them. CDR3 sequence (DNA): TGTGCCAGCAGCCAAGATGGGTGGGGCGGGACACTAAACAATGAGCAGTTCTTC. Translated: CASSQDGWGGTLNNEQFF.

In this sample, this clone turned up a few times. The chain recombines TRBV5-1 with TRBJ2-3; D is undetermined. The germline V gene has CDR1 SGHRS and CDR2 YFSETQ. The CDR3 length is 14 residues. The V end lost 7 bases, the J end lost 2 bases, and 14 bases lay between the germline ends. CDR3 protein: CASAPAFPTDTQYF. The CDR3 nucleotides are TGCGCCAGCGCCCCTGCCTTCCCCACAGATACGCAGTATTTT.

J is TRBJ2-1 and V is TRBV12-5; no definite D call. Germline assignment: CDR1 LGHNT and CDR2 FRNRAP. The CDR3 runs 15 residues. The V end lost 6 bases, the J end lost 0 bases, and 12 bases lay between the germline ends. The CDR3 protein is CASGPESSSYNEQFF. CDR3 nucleotides: TGTGCTAGTGGGCCAGAAAGTAGCTCCTACAATGAGCAGTTCTTC. Complete variable domain (other parts from reference TRBV12-5 and TRBJ2-1): DARVTQTPRHKVTEMGQEVTMRCQPILGHNTVFWYRQTMMQGLELLAYFRNRAPLDDSGMPKDRFSAEMPDATLATLKIQPSEPRDSAVYFCASGPESSSYNEQFFGPGTRLTVL.

This clone was seen more than once but under ten times. The chain uses TRBV5-1 and TRBJ1-4, with TRBD1 matching 10 bases. With V trimmed by 4 bases and J by 8 bases, 11 bases remained unmatched. The CDR3 is 16 residues long. CDR1 is SGHRS, CDR2 YFSETQ, per germline. The CDR3 loop reads CASSPVAGTGAEKLFF. The DNA of the CDR3 is TGCGCCAGCAGCCCGGTGGCCGGGACAGGGGCCGAAAAACTGTTTTTT.

The sample holds a few counts of this clone. CDR3 sequence reads: CASSDRGYGYTF. The CDR3 nucleotides read TGTGCCAGCAGCGACAGGGGCTATGGCTACACCTTC. The rearrangement uses TRBV28 and TRBJ1-2, with 8 bases identical to TRBD1. CDR1 and CDR2 from the germline V gene are MDHEN and SYDVKM. Trimming removed 6 bases from V and 4 bases from J; junction bases left unmatched: 1. This CDR3 is built from 12 residues.

This clone has a handful of counts. The CDR3 nucleotides read TGTGCCAGCAGTCCGGCCCAGGAAAAACTGTTTTTT. It specifies CASSPAQEKLFF. The chain uses TRBV2 and TRBJ1-4; the D is unclear. The CDR3 consists of 12 residues. Germline CDR1 reads SNHLY; CDR2 reads FYNNEI. With 5 bases removed from V and 8 bases from J, the gap between germline ends came to 9 bases.

The V call is TRBV25-1, the J call TRBJ2-2; 7 bases match TRBD1. The CDR3 loop spans 13 amino acids. Germline CDR1 MGHDK, CDR2 SYGVNS. With V trimmed by 5 bases and J by 7 bases, 4 bases remained unmatched. The CDR3 region has the DNA TGTGCCAGCAGTCTAAGGACAGGCGGGGAGCTGTTTTTT. Amino acid sequence: CASSLRTGGELFF.

The V and J genes are TRBV11-2 and TRBJ2-7; D is undetermined. The V end was cut by 2 bases, the J end by 3 bases, with 8 bases between. Germline CDR1 is SGHAT and CDR2 is FQNNGV. This CDR3 has 13 residues. CDR3 in amino acids: CASSLTNYYEQYF. CDR3 sequence (DNA): TGTGCCAGCAGCTTAACTAATTACTACGAGCAGTACTTC.

The chain has TRBV21-1 and TRBJ1-2; the D segment call TRBD1 is taken from the table without a DNA check. TRBV21-1 has pseudogene status. The CDR3 covers 16 residues. CDR3 nucleotide sequence: TGTGCCAGCAGCAAAAAACCAGGGACAGGGAACTATGGCTACACCTTC. The encoded protein is CASSKKPGTGNYGYTF.

The rearrangement links TRBV4-2 to TRBJ2-1, with 10 bases matching TRBD1. Germline V lookup: CDR1 LGHNA, CDR2 YNFKEQ. This CDR3 region has 15 residues. Losses at the gene ends were 2 bases for V and 6 bases for J; bases not matched to a gene: 4. The CDR3 region has the DNA TGTGCCAGCAGCCAACTCGGACAGGGGGGCAATGAGCAGTTCTTC. Translating it yields CASSQLGQGGNEQFF.

This clone was observed a few times. The chain combines TRBV10-3 with TRBJ2-1, with D hard to call. The CDR3 contains 14 residues. The V and J ends lost 7 bases and 5 bases respectively, with 15 bases between them. Germline V CDR1 and CDR2: ENHRY, SYGVKD. The chain's CDR3 is CAIKVELPDNEQFF. The CDR3 DNA reads TGTGCCATCAAGGTTGAACTGCCAGACAATGAGCAGTTCTTC.

The sample holds a few counts of this clone. The chain has TRBV9 and TRBJ1-5, with a tentative D call TRBD1 (6 bases). Germline lookup yields CDR1 SGDLS and CDR2 YYNGEE. The length of the CDR3 is 16 residues. V was shortened by 5 bases and J by 2 bases, with 17 bases between the two germline ends. The CDR3 is CASSTGTLWGNQPQHF. As DNA, the CDR3 is TGTGCCAGCAGTACCGGGACACTTTGGGGCAATCAGCCCCAGCATTTT. The entire variable domain, with the rest obtained from reference TRBV9 and TRBJ1-5, is as follows: DSGVTQTPKHLITATGQRVTLRCSPRSGDLSVYWYQQSLDQGLQFLIQYYNGEERAKGNILERFSAQQFPDLHSELNLSSLELGDSALYFCASSTGTLWGNQPQHFGDGTRLSIL.

This clone was counted a few times. This chain joins TRBV5-1 and TRBJ1-6; tentative D call: TRBD1 (5 bases). From germline, CDR1 is SGHRS and CDR2 YFSETQ. Trimming left V 4 bases short and J 8 bases short, with 16 bases between. The CDR3 contains 15 residues. CDR3 loop: CASSGAATGDSPLHF. The CDR3 DNA sequence: TGCGCCAGCAGCGGTGCGGCAACAGGCGATTCACCCCTCCACTTT.

This clone has just a few counts. The V call is TRBV6-5, the J call TRBJ1-2, with a weak D call TRBD1 (5 bases). The V end lost 0 bases, the J end lost 8 bases, and 16 bases lay between the germline ends. The germline gives CDR1 MNHEY, CDR2 SVGAGI. CDR3 length: 15 residues. CDR3 sequence: CASSYSILTGDGYTF. The CDR3 DNA sequence: TGTGCCAGCAGTTACTCGATTCTAACCGGGGACGGCTACACCTTC.

V usage is TRBV5-6 and J usage is TRBJ2-3; 9 bases fit TRBD1. This CDR3 region has 18 residues. V dropped 1 base and J dropped 0; count of bases not matched to a gene: 9. Germline loops: CDR1 SGHDT, CDR2 YYEEEE. This CDR3 is CASSLWLQGAPSTDTQYF. CDR3 sequence (DNA): TGTGCCAGCAGCTTGTGGTTACAGGGGGCCCCTAGCACAGATACGCAGTATTTT.

V gene TRBV7-9 combines with J gene TRBJ2-5; D unclear. CDR1 and CDR2 (germline): SEHNR, FQNEAQ (reference sequence). This CDR3 contains 15 residues. The germline V and J ends were trimmed by 7 bases and 4 bases, with 19 bases remaining between them. CDR3 sequence reads: CASTELAVLIETQYF. CDR3 nucleotides: TGTGCCAGCACCGAATTAGCCGTCTTAATAGAGACCCAGTACTTC.

This clone was seen more than once but under ten times. The genes are TRBV7-2 and TRBJ2-5; 7 nucleotides match TRBD1. The CDR3 is 14 residues long. The germline CDR1 and CDR2 sequences are SGHTA and FQGNSA. V was pared by 5 bases and J by 2 bases, with 5 bases of the junction left unmatched. The CDR3 region is CASSPQGVQETQYF. DNA of the CDR3: TGTGCCAGCAGCCCCCAGGGGGTGCAAGAGACCCAGTACTTC.

This rearrangement joins TRBV7-9 to TRBJ2-3; 7 nucleotides line up with TRBD1. The CDR3 covers 15 residues. J lost 0 bases, V lost 5 bases, and 5 bases had no gene match. Germline values: CDR1 SEHNR, CDR2 FQNEAQ (reference sequence). CDR3 nucleotides: TGTGCCAGCAGCCGAGACAGGGAAAGCACAGATACGCAGTATTTT. This encodes CASSRDRESTDTQYF.

This clone was observed a handful of times. CDR3 protein: CASSPRGGETQYF. The CDR3 DNA sequence: TGTGCCAGCAGTCCACGGGGGGGAGAGACCCAGTACTTC. This chain links TRBV6-5 with TRBJ2-5; 8 bases are shared with TRBD2. Germline lookup yields CDR1 MNHEY and CDR2 SVGAGI. V lost 5 bases, J lost 4 bases, and 3 bases stayed unmatched. This CDR3 comprises 13 residues.

This clone was found a few times. This sequence joins TRBV29-1 and TRBJ1-2; D call uncertain. V shed 6 bases and J shed 1 base, with 9 bases lying between them. The CDR3 loop spans 12 amino acids. The germline CDR1 and CDR2 sequences are SQVTM and ANQGSEA. CDR3 sequence: CSVDSFNYGYTF. The CDR3 DNA sequence: TGCAGCGTCGATAGCTTTAACTATGGCTACACCTTC.

This clone was detected a few times. The chain carries TRBV30 and TRBJ2-3; 8 bases map to TRBD2. Germline CDR1 reads GTSNPN; CDR2 reads SVGIG (reference sequence). V dropped 8 bases and J dropped 1; count of bases not matched to a gene: 8. The CDR3 runs 14 residues. CDR3 protein: CALGPAGGTDTQYF. CDR3 nucleotides: TGTGCCCTCGGCCCAGCGGGGGGCACAGATACGCAGTATTTT.

This clone was counted between two and nine times. The V call is TRBV30, the J call TRBJ1-2; no firm D call. This CDR3 contains 15 residues. The V end lost 2 bases, the J end lost 2 bases, and 15 bases lay between the germline ends. Germline CDR1 GTSNPN, CDR2 SVGIG (reference sequence). The CDR3 loop is CAWSNQPGRNYGYTF. The CDR3 coding sequence is TGTGCCTGGAGTAACCAACCTGGCAGGAACTATGGCTACACCTTC.